This TCR beta chain was obtained from a study of beta chain features in type 1 diabetes. About the study: Age, gender, cell numbers and subset yield matched between patients and controls. Researchers looked at about 110 million sorted cells across all samples.

In this sample, this clone turned up a few times. Its antigen is not identified. The CDR3 spans 17 residues. Germline V gene sequence: CDR1 KGHSH, CDR2 LQKENI. V lost 4 bases to trimming and J lost 8 bases; unmatched junction nucleotides: 15. Study results and caveats: TCRB CDR3s from Type 1 diabetes patients were moderately but significantly shorter in all four CD4+ subsets. Among type 1 diabetes patients, VDJ junctions had fewer insertions and more deletions. The naive, central memory and Treg TCRB repertoires of patients appeared to be more similar to one another than those of healthy donors.

As every portion of the isolated RNA was reverse transcribed, the sequencing read expressed TCRB transcripts. The method was immunoSEQ multiplex PCR; TCRdb's version includes in-frame clones alone and lacks a portion of them. The sample consists of about 240,000 clones, around 14% of them appearing once. Material for sequencing was naive CD4+ T cells from blood. The TCR was taken from a young man with type 1 diabetes. This rearrangement joins TRBV18 to TRBJ2-1; 9 bases are shared with TRBD2. For the CDR3, the DNA is TGTGCCAGCTCACGGGGAGCCGGGACTAGCTTCAGGTATGAGCAGTTCTTC. It translates to CASSRGAGTSFRYEQFF.